This T cell receptor beta chain emerged from a study of shared clonotypes between healthy human individuals. The CDR3 contains 14 residues. CDR1 is SGDLS and CDR2 is YYNGEE in the germline V gene. Trimming shortened V by 4 bases and J by 7 bases, and 15 bases separated the two germline ends. CD8 cells regarded as naive lacked CD45RO, were positively chosen for CCR7, and omitted terminally differentiated effector memory CD45RA+ cells. This table comes from immunoSEQ multiplex PCR, and its TCRdb copy is limited to in-frame clones, with some not included. The sample contains millions of clones, about 94% of which appear only once.

The TCR sequence derives from a man aged 18 to 29 in good health. Sequences were obtained from naive CD8+ T cells sorted from blood. The chain couples TRBV9 to TRBJ2-1, with a weak D call TRBD1 (6 bases). The CDR3 bases are TGTGCCAGCAGCTCAGGACAGTCTCCTAATGAGCAGTTCTTC. Residues: CASSSGQSPNEQFF.